One and the same sample provided the 16 T cell receptor beta chains below, sequenced in a study of blood T cell repertoires in COVID-19 (dated by TCRdb to 2019 to 2021). The library was obtained by the immunoSEQ multiplex PCR assay. TCRdb stores this immuneACCESS table with in-frame sequences only. Part of the clones is absent; in the studies checked, under half of the shortfall reflects unresolved V genes, and no reason is known for the rest. The sample table contains roughly 210,000 clones; only one count was recorded for roughly nine tenths of them. Of the sample, more than 1.5% falls within the top ten clones. What was sequenced was peripheral blood. The receptors originated from a man in his sixties or seventies with acute or convalescent COVID-19.

J is TRBJ2-2 and V is TRBV11-2; a possible D gene is TRBD1 (6 bases). CDR1 is SGHAT, CDR2 FQNNGV, per germline. Trimming removed 6 bases from V and 0 bases from J, with 8 bases in between. The CDR3 runs 14 residues. This CDR3 is CASRGGPNTGELFF. In DNA form, the CDR3 reads TGTGCCAGCAGAGGGGGACCGAACACCGGGGAGCTGTTTTTT.

CDR3 nucleotides: TGTGCCAGCAGCCAGCACCGCCGGGACAGGGGCAATGAGCAGTTCTTC. It encodes CASSQHRRDRGNEQFF. V and J are TRBV3-1 (or the pseudogene TRBV3-2) and TRBJ2-1; 10 nucleotides agree with TRBD1. CDR3 length: 16 amino acids. J gave up 6 bases and V 3 bases, and 8 bases lay outside the gene matches. Germline V CDR1 and CDR2: LGHDT, YNNKEL (reference sequence).

This chain links TRBV15 with TRBJ1-1; TRBD1 agrees at 9 bases. Germline CDR1 reads LNHNV; CDR2 reads YYDKDF (reference sequence). Losses at the gene ends were 1 base for V and 4 bases for J; bases not matched to a gene: 4. The CDR3 totals 15 residues. CDR3 in amino acids: CATSRGRTGVTEAFF. The DNA of the CDR3 is TGTGCCACCAGCAGAGGCAGGACAGGGGTCACTGAAGCTTTCTTT.

This clone has just one count. V usage is TRBV5-1 and J usage is TRBJ2-7; a weak D match, TRBD1 (6 bases). The CDR3 contains 13 residues. CDR1 is SGHRS, CDR2 YFSETQ, per germline. V lost 0 bases to trimming and J lost 4 bases, with 8 bases between them. The CDR3 bases are TGCGCCAGCAGCTTGGCAGGACAGTACGAGCAGTACTTC. Residues: CASSLAGQYEQYF.

The genes are TRBV19 and TRBJ1-5, with D tentatively TRBD1 (5 bases). There are 14 residues in the CDR3. Trimming cost V 3 bases and J 5 bases, with 11 bases left between them. Germline V lookup: CDR1 LNHDA, CDR2 SQIVND (reference sequence). This chain's CDR3 is CASSMGGGDQPQHF. The CDR3 DNA reads as TGTGCCAGTAGTATGGGGGGAGGCGATCAGCCCCAGCATTTT.

V gene TRBV28 combines with J gene TRBJ2-7, with D perhaps TRBD1 (6 bases). The length of the CDR3 is 14 residues. Trimming stripped 5 bases from V and 4 bases from J, with 15 bases between. CDR1 and CDR2 from the germline V gene are MDHEN and SYDVKM. The CDR3 DNA reads TGTGCCAGCAGTAGACAGGTCGGGCAATACGAGCAGTACTTC. As protein: CASSRQVGQYEQYF.

The rearrangement joins TRBV18 to TRBJ2-7; D ambiguous. The CDR3 extends over 14 amino acids. CDR1 and CDR2 (germline): KGHSH, LQKENI. Trimming shortened V by 1 base and J by 0 bases, and 7 bases separated the two germline ends. CDR3 loop: CASSPLRNSYEQYF. CDR3 nucleotides: TGTGCCAGCTCACCACTCAGGAACTCCTACGAGCAGTACTTC.

The chain recombines TRBV14 with TRBJ2-1; the match to TRBD1 covers 8 bases. Germline CDR1 is SGHDN and CDR2 is FVKESK. This CDR3 comprises 14 residues. V lost 6 bases to trimming and J lost 4 bases; unmatched junction nucleotides: 5. This chain's CDR3 is CASRHGTGYNEQFF. CDR3 coding DNA: TGTGCCAGCAGGCACGGGACAGGTTACAATGAGCAGTTCTTC.

The CDR3, as DNA: TGTGCCAGCAGTTCCACCCTACAGGGGGCCGGGGAGACCCAGTACTTC. This encodes CASSSTLQGAGETQYF. The chain uses TRBV6-5 and TRBJ2-5, with 9 bases lining up with TRBD1. There are 16 residues in the CDR3. V lost 4 bases and J lost 5; bases outside the gene matches: 11. Looked up from germline, CDR1 is MNHEY and CDR2 is SVGAGI.

The chain has TRBV18 and TRBJ1-5, with a possible D match to TRBD1 (5 bases). V was pared by 6 bases and J by 4 bases, with 13 bases between. This CDR3 has 14 amino acids. Germline V gene sequence: CDR1 KGHSH, CDR2 LQKENI. The CDR3 reads CASSGGLGNQPQHF. For the CDR3, the DNA is TGTGCCAGCTCCGGGGGTCTGGGGAATCAGCCCCAGCATTTT.

The chain has TRBV7-9 and TRBJ2-3, with D tentatively TRBD2 (5 bases). The CDR3 is 14 residues long. Trimming removed 5 bases from V and 5 bases from J, with 14 bases in between. CDR1 and CDR2 from the germline V gene are SEHNR and FQNEAQ (reference sequence). In nucleotides, the CDR3 is TGTGCCAGCAGCCGTAGGCAGGAGGAAGATACGCAGTATTTT. This encodes CASSRRQEEDTQYF.

This clone occurred once. The V and J genes are TRBV3-1 (or the pseudogene TRBV3-2) and TRBJ2-7, with 7 bases lining up with TRBD1. Germline assignment: CDR1 LGHDT and CDR2 YNNKEL (reference sequence). J lost 6 bases, V lost 4 bases, and 3 bases had no gene match. There are 12 residues in the CDR3. The CDR3, as DNA: TGTGCCAGCAGCCGACAGGGTACCGAGCAGTACTTC. It translates to CASSRQGTEQYF.

This clone was found once. This sequence joins TRBV9 and TRBJ2-3, with 14 bases fitting TRBD2. Trimming at V came to 0 bases and at J to 1 base, leaving 4 bases not matched to a gene. CDR1 is SGDLS and CDR2 is YYNGEE in the germline V gene. The CDR3 is 18 residues long. In DNA, the CDR3 is TGTGCCAGCAGCGTAGGACTAGCGGGAGGGTCGGGCACAGATACGCAGTATTTT. Translated, it gives CASSVGLAGGSGTDTQYF. The entire variable domain, with the rest obtained from reference TRBV9 and TRBJ2-3, is as follows: DSGVTQTPKHLITATGQRVTLRCSPRSGDLSVYWYQQSLDQGLQFLIQYYNGEERAKGNILERFSAQQFPDLHSELNLSSLELGDSALYFCASSVGLAGGSGTDTQYFGPGTRLTVL.

This rearrangement joins TRBV4-3 to TRBJ2-7; tentative D call: TRBD2 (6 bases). This CDR3 has 18 amino acids. From germline, CDR1 is LGHNA and CDR2 YSLEER. The V end lost 0 bases, the J end lost 3 bases, and 21 bases lay between the germline ends. Here the CDR3 DNA reads TGCGCCAGCAGCCAAGATCTAGGTGCGGCTAGCGCTAGCTACGAGCAGTACTTC. Protein: CASSQDLGAASASYEQYF.

The chain has TRBV4-3 and TRBJ1-5; 7 bases are a match to TRBD1. The CDR3 totals 16 residues. Germline V gene lookup returns CDR1 LGHNA and CDR2 YSLEER. V shed 0 bases and J 2 bases; nucleotides not matched to a gene: 4. CDR3 sequence: CASSQDLGTGNQPQHF. The DNA for the CDR3 is TGCGCCAGCAGCCAAGATCTAGGGACAGGCAATCAGCCCCAGCATTTT.

This clone was observed at least ten times. Other DNA sequences of this sample code for an identical CDR3. CDR3 bases: TGTGCCAGCAGTTTAAGCGGGAGGGACTACGAGCAGTACTTC. This encodes CASSLSGRDYEQYF. V is TRBV28 and J is TRBJ2-7; the match to TRBD2 covers 10 bases. CDR3 length: 14 amino acids. Trimming took 2 bases from V and 3 from J; bases not matched to a gene: 1. Germline V gives CDR1 MDHEN, CDR2 SYDVKM.